This T cell receptor beta chain came from a study of shared clonotypes between healthy human individuals. V lost 5 bases, J lost 5 bases, and 12 bases lay in between. The germline gives CDR1 GTSNPN, CDR2 SVGIG (reference sequence). The CDR3 runs to 13 residues. Genomic DNA, for the unsorted samples, came from tens of millions of PBMCs. Data came from immunoSEQ multiplex PCR; TCRdb stores just in-frame clones and leaves some out. The sample lists roughly 450,000 clones, around 79% occurring once. This receptor was obtained from a woman in her thirties or forties in good health. Some clones in this sample may be carry-over from other donors' samples. The sample comprised PBMCs. The chain has TRBV30 and TRBJ2-2, with no clear D. The CDR3 loop is CAWDSGGTGELFF. CDR3 nucleotides: TGTGCCTGGGATTCTGGCGGTACCGGGGAGCTGTTTTTT.